Below, one T cell receptor beta chain is given with its context. Its antigen is unidentified. This entry is derived from a study of T cells in localized non-small cell lung cancer. Whole-study findings and limits: The study sequenced only one region of the tumor. As a result, intratumor heterogeneity could not be excluded and remains possible.

Only in-frame clones appear in the TCRdb table, and some are missing; sequencing was by immunoSEQ multiplex PCR. The sample lists about 37,000 clones; approximately 90% were seen once. CDR3 length: 11 residues. Germline V gene sequence: CDR1 SGHDN, CDR2 FVKESK. V lost 0 bases and J lost 5, with 1 base in between. The chain combines TRBV14 with TRBJ2-5; no clear D. This specimen consisted of peripheral blood mononuclear cells, obtained before any cancer treatment. The TCR originated in a female donor older than 55 with stage II lung adenocarcinoma. The chain's CDR3 is CASSQEETQYF. In nucleotides, the CDR3 is TGTGCCAGCAGCCAAGAGGAGACCCAGTACTTC.